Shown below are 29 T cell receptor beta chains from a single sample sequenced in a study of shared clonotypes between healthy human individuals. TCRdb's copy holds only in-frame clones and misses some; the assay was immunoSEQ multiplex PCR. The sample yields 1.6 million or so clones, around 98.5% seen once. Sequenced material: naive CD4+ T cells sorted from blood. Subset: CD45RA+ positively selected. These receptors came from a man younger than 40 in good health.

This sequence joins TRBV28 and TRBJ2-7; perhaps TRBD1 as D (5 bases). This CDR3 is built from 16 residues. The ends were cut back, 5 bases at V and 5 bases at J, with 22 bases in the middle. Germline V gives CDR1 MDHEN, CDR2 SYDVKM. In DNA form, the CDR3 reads TGTGCCAGCAGTCTGAGGACATCCTCGTGGATCCACGAGCAGTACTTC. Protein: CASSLRTSSWIHEQYF.

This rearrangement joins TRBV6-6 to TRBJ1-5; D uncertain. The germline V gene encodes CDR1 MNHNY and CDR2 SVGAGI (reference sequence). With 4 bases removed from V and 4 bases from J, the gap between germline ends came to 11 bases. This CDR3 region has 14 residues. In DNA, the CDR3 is TGTGCCAGCAGTTGGGTAGGGAATAATCAGCCCCAGCATTTT. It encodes CASSWVGNNQPQHF.

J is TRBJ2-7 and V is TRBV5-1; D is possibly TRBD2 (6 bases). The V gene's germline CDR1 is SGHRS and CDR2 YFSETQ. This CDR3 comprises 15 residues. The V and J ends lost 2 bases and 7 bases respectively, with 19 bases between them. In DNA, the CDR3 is TGCGCCAGCAGCTTTCAGGCTAGCGCCAAAAGGGAGCAGTACTTC. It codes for CASSFQASAKREQYF.

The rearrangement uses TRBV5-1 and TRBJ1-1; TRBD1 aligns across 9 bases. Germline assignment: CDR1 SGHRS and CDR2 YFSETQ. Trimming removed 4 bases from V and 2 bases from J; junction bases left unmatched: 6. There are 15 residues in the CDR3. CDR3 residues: CASSEAQGANTEAFF. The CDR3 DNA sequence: TGCGCCAGCAGCGAGGCACAGGGGGCTAACACTGAAGCTTTCTTT.

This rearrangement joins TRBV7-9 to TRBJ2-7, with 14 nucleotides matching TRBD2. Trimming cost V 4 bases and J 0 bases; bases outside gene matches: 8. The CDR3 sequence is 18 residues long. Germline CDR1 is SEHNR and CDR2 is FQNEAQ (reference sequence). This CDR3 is CASSSSGTSGSRSYEQYF. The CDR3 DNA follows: TGTGCCAGCAGCTCGTCCGGGACTAGCGGGAGTCGCTCCTACGAGCAGTACTTC.

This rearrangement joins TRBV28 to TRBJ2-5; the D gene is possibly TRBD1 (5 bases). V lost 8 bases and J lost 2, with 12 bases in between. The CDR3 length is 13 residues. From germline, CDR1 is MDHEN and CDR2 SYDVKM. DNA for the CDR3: TGTGCCAGCTTTGAGAAGGGGCAAGAGACCCAGTACTTC. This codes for CASFEKGQETQYF.

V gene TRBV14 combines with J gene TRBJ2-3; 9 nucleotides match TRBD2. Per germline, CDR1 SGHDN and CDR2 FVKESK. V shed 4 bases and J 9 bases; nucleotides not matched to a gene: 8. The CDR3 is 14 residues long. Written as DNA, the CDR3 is TGTGCCAGCAGCCCGGGACTAGCTCATTGGACGCAGTATTTT. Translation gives CASSPGLAHWTQYF.

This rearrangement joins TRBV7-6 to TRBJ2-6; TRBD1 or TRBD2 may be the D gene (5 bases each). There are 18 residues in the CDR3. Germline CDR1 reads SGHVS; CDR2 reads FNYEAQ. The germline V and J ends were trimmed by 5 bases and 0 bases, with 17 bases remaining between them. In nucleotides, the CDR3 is TGTGCCAGCAGCCCGGGACGGGCGATAAACTCTGGGGCCAACGTCCTGACTTTC. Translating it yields CASSPGRAINSGANVLTF.

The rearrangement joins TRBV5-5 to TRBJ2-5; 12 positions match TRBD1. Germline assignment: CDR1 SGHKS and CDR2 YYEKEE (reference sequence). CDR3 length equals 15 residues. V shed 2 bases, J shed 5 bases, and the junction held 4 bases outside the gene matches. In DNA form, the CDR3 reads TGTGCCAGCAGCTTCTCCGGGACAGGGGGCGAGACCCAGTACTTC. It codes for CASSFSGTGGETQYF.

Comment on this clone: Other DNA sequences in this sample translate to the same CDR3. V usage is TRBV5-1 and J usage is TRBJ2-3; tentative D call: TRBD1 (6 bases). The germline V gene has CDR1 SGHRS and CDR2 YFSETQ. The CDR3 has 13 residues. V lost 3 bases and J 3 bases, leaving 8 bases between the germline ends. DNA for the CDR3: TGCGCCAGCAGCTCTACAGGGACAGATACGCAGTATTTT. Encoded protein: CASSSTGTDTQYF. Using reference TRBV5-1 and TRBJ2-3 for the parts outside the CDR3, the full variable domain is KAGVTQTPRYLIKTRGQQVTLSCSPISGHRSVSWYQQTPGQGLQFLFEYFSETQRNKGNFPGRFSGRQFSNSRSEMNVSTLELGDSALYLCASSSTGTDTQYFGPGTRLTVL.

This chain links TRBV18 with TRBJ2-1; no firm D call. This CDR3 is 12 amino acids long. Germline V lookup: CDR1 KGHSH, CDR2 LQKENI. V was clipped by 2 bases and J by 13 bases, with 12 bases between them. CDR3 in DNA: TGTGCCAGCTCACCAATACGGAGTGGACAGTTCTTC. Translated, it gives CASSPIRSGQFF. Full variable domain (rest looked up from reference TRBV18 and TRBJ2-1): NAGVMQNPRHLVRRRGQEARLRCSPMKGHSHVYWYRQLPEEGLKFMVYLQKENIIDESGMPKERFSAEFPKEGPSILRIQQVVRGDSAAYFCASSPIRSGQFFGPGTRLTVL.

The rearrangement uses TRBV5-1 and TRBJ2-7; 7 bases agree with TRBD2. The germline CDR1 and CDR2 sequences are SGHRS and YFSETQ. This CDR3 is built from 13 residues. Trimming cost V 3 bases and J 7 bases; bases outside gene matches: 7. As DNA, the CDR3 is TGCGCCAGCAGCTCAGACAGAGCGGGAGAGCAGTACTTC. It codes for CASSSDRAGEQYF.

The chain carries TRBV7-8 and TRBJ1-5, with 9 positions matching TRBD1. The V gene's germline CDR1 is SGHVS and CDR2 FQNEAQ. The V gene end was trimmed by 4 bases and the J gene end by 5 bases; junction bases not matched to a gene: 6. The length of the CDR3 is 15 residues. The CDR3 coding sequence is TGTGCCAGCAGCTCACAGGGGGCTGGGGATCAGCCCCAGCATTTT. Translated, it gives CASSSQGAGDQPQHF.

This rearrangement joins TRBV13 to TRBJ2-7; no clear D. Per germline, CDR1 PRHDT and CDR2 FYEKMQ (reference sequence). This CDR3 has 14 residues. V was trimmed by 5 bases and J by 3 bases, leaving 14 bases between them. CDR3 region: CASSPTGGDYEQYF. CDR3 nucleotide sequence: TGTGCCAGCAGCCCCACTGGCGGAGACTACGAGCAGTACTTC.

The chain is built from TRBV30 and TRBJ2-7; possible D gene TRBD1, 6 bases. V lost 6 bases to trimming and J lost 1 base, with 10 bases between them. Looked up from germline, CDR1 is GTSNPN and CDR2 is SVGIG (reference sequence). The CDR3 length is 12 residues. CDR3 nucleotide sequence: TGTGCCTGCCGGGACACATCCTACGAGCAGTACTTC. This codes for CACRDTSYEQYF.

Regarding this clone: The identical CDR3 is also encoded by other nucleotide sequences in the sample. The CDR3 loop is CASSGDSYNEQFF. The DNA of the CDR3 is TGTGCCAGCAGTGGGGACAGTTACAATGAGCAGTTCTTC. V and J are TRBV2 and TRBJ2-1; 7 bases line up with TRBD1. The CDR3 sequence is 13 residues long. Per germline, CDR1 SNHLY and CDR2 FYNNEI. V shed 4 bases and J 4 bases; nucleotides not matched to a gene: 1.

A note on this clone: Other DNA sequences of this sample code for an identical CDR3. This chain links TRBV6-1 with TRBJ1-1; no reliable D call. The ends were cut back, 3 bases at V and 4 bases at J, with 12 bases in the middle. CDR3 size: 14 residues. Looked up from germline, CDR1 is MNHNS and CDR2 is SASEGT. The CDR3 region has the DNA TGTGCCAGCAGTGAGGCGGGGTTGGGCACTGAAGCTTTCTTT. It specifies CASSEAGLGTEAFF.

CDR3 residues: CASQGRAGYTF. The CDR3 DNA follows: TGTGCCAGTCAGGGAAGGGCCGGCTACACCTTC. The chain recombines TRBV28 with TRBJ1-2; tentatively, D is TRBD1 (5 bases). The length of the CDR3 is 11 residues. Per the germline V gene, CDR1 is MDHEN and CDR2 is SYDVKM. V shed 9 bases and J shed 8 bases, with 13 bases lying between them.

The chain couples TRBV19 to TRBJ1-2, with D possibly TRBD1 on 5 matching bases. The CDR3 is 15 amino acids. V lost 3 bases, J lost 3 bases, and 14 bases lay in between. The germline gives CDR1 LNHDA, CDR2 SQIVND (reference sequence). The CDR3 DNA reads TGTGCCAGTAGTATCGCTTGGGGGAAAGACTATGGCTACACCTTC. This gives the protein CASSIAWGKDYGYTF.

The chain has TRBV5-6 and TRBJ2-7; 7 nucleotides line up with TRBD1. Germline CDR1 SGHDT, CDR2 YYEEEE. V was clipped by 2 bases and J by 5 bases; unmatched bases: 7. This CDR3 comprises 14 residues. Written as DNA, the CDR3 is TGTGCCAGCAGCTTAACAGGGGTGAACCACGAGCAGTACTTC. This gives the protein CASSLTGVNHEQYF.

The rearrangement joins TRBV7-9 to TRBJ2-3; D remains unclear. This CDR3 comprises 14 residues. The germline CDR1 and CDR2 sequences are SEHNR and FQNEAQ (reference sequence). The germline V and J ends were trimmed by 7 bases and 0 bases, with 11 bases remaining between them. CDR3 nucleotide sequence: TGTGCCAGCAACCAAGTGATGAGCACAGATACGCAGTATTTT. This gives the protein CASNQVMSTDTQYF.

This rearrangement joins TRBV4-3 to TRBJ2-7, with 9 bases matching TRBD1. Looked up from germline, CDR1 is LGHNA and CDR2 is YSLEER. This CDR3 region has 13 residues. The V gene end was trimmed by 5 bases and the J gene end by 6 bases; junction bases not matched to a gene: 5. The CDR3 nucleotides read TGCGCCAGCAGCTTGAAGACAGGGGGCGAGCAGTACTTC. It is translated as CASSLKTGGEQYF.

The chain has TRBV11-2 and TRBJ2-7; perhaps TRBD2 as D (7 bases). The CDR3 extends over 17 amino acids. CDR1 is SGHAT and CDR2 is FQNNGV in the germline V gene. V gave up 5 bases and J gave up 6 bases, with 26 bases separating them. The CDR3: CASSTTAHQGGGSEQYF. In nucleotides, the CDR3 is TGTGCCAGCAGCACCACAGCCCACCAAGGGGGGGGGAGCGAGCAGTACTTC.

The CDR3 coding sequence is TGTGCCTGGAGTGTACTAGCGTCGAACACCGGGGAGCTGTTTTTT. This gives the protein CAWSVLASNTGELFF. V and J are TRBV30 and TRBJ2-2, with TRBD2 matching 7 bases. The CDR3 spans 15 residues. The V and J ends lost 0 bases and 0 bases, in that order; junction bases with no gene match: 1. The germline V gene has CDR1 GTSNPN and CDR2 SVGIG (reference sequence). Variable domain in full (rest from reference TRBV30 and TRBJ2-2): SQTIHQWPATLVQPVGSPLSLECTVEGTSNPNLYWYRQAAGRGLQLLFYSVGIGQISSEVPQNLSASRPQDRQFILSSKKLLLSDSGFYLCAWSVLASNTGELFFGEGSRLTVL.

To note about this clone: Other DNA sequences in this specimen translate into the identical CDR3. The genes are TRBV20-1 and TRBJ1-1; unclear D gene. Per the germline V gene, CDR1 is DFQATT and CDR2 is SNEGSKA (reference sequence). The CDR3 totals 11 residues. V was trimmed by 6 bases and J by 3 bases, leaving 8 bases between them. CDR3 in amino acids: CSAAGDTEAFF. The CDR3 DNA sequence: TGCAGTGCCGCCGGTGACACTGAAGCTTTCTTT.

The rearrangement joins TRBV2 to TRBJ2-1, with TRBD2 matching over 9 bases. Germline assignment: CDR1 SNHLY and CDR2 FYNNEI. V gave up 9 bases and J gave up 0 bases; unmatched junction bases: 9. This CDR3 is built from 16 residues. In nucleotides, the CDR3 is TGTGCCAGAAGATGGGGCGGGAGGGGCTCCTACAATGAGCAGTTCTTC. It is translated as CARRWGGRGSYNEQFF.

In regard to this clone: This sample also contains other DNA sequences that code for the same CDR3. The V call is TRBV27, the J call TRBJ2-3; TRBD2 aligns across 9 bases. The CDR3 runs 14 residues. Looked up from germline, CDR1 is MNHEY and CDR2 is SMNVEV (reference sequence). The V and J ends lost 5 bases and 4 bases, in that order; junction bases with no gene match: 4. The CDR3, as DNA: TGTGCCAGCAGTCTACTAGCGGGCCCAGATACGCAGTATTTT. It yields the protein CASSLLAGPDTQYF.

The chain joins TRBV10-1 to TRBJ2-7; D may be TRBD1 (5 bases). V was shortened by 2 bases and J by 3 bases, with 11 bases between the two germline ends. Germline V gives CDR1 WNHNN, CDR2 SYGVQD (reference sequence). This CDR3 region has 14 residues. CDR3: CASSEPDDSYEQYF. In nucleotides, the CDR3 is TGCGCCAGCAGTGAGCCGGACGACAGCTACGAGCAGTACTTC.

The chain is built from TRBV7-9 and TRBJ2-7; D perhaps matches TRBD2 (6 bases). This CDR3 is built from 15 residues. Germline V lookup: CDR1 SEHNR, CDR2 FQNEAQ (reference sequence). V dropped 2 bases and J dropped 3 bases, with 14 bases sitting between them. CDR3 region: CASSLRAGTDYEQYF. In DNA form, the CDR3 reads TGTGCCAGCAGCTTAAGGGCAGGGACTGACTACGAGCAGTACTTC.